The 28 T cell receptor beta chains reported below all come from one sample, sequenced in a study of T-cell reconstitution after alpha-beta-depleted transplantation in children (dated by TCRdb to 2016 to 2018). The sample's treatment or condition label, decoded: allogeneic hematopoietic cell transplantation with graft depleted of TCRalphabeta T cells and CD19 B cells. Libraries came from PCR. Sequencing used an Illumina HiSeq 2500. To normalize quantification of the TCRbeta repertoire, the TCR libraries were built with molecular barcoding that relied on unique molecular identifiers. TCRdb reanalyzed the raw reads on its own, using fastp at Q25 for trimming and MiXCR for clone calling, and kept in-frame beta chains. Records with the same CDR3 protein are collapsed into one entry carrying the most frequent genes and DNA. The sample yields some 600,000 distinct CDR3 sequences; approximately 13% were counted once. About 2% of the sample belongs to the ten largest clones.

The source was PBMCs, mostly from graft donor cells, collected 360 days after TCRalphabeta/CD19-depleted stem cell transplant. These TCRs come from a male patient younger than 18 who had a stem cell transplant for acute myeloid leukemia, so the T cells may come from the graft donor.

This clonotype was seen at least ten times. The chain employs TRBV29-1 and TRBJ2-7, with 8 bases matching TRBD1. CDR1 and CDR2 (germline): SQVTM, ANQGSEA. Unmatched junction bases numbered 5, after V lost 7 bases and J lost 3 bases. CDR3 length: 12 amino acids. The DNA for the CDR3 is TGCAGCGCACAGGACAGGGTCTACGAGCAGTACTTC. Translating gives CSAQDRVYEQYF.

This rearrangement joins TRBV7-2 to TRBJ2-7; TRBD2 matches 8 bases. The CDR3 totals 14 residues. The V gene's germline CDR1 is SGHTA and CDR2 FQGNSA. With V trimmed by 4 bases and J by 9 bases, 11 bases remained unmatched. CDR3 amino acids: CASSSRLDGTRQYF. CDR3 DNA: TGTGCCAGCAGCTCCCGGTTAGATGGGACTAGGCAGTACTTC. Complete variable domain (other parts from reference TRBV7-2 and TRBJ2-7): GAGVSQSPSNKVTEKGKDVELRCDPISGHTALYWYRQSLGQGLEFLIYFQGNSAPDKSGLPSDRFSAERTGGSVSTLTIQRTQQEDSAVYLCASSSRLDGTRQYFGPGTRLTVT.

This clonotype was seen more than once but under ten times. V gene TRBV7-2 combines with J gene TRBJ2-1; 9 positions agree with TRBD1. This CDR3 region has 17 residues. V dropped 5 bases and J dropped 7; count of bases not matched to a gene: 15. CDR1 and CDR2 from the germline V gene are SGHTA and FQGNSA. The CDR3 DNA reads TGTGCCAGCAGCGATAACCCCTTGGGACAGGGTTTAAATGAGCAGTTCTTC. It is translated as CASSDNPLGQGLNEQFF.

The chain is built from TRBV11-1 and TRBJ2-5; TRBD2 matches at 9 bases. The CDR3 covers 16 residues. The junction had 15 bases not matched to a gene; V was cut back by 4 bases and J by 9 bases. Germline CDR1 and CDR2: SGHAT and FQDESV (reference sequence). CDR3: CASSSSPTSGRSSQYF. For the CDR3, the DNA is TGTGCCAGCAGCTCATCGCCAACTAGCGGGCGGTCGTCCCAGTACTTC.

This clonotype occurred a few times. The chain couples TRBV28 to TRBJ1-6, with D possibly matching TRBD1 (6 bases). Germline CDR1 is MDHEN and CDR2 is SYDVKM. V shed 4 bases and J shed 6 bases, with 10 bases lying between them. The CDR3 contains 14 residues. Written as DNA, the CDR3 is TGTGCCAGCAGTTCGGACAGCTTTAATTCACCCCTCCACTTT. Amino acid sequence: CASSSDSFNSPLHF.

This clonotype appeared many times. The chain employs TRBV5-1 and TRBJ2-7; 12 nucleotides align to TRBD2. Germline loops: CDR1 SGHRS, CDR2 YFSETQ. The junction had 13 bases not matched to a gene; V was cut back by 7 bases and J by 2 bases. The CDR3 is 17 residues long. As DNA, the CDR3 is TGCGCCAGCGGCCAACTAGCGGGAGGTTTTGGGCCCTACGAGCAGTACTTC. Translating it yields CASGQLAGGFGPYEQYF.

This clonotype was seen more than once but under ten times. The rearrangement uses TRBV4-3 and TRBJ1-1, with 9 nucleotides matching TRBD1. The length of the CDR3 is 15 residues. Unmatched junction bases numbered 1, after V lost 1 base and J lost 1 base. The V gene's germline CDR1 is LGHNA and CDR2 YSLEER. The CDR3 coding sequence is TGCGCCAGCAGCCAAGGGGACAGGGAGAACACTGAAGCTTTCTTT. Translation: CASSQGDRENTEAFF.

This clonotype was seen only a few times. The chain links TRBV18 to TRBJ2-1; a possible D gene is TRBD2 (6 bases). This CDR3 comprises 15 residues. V lost 6 bases and J 1 base, leaving 13 bases between the germline ends. Germline V CDR1 and CDR2: KGHSH, LQKENI. Here the CDR3 DNA reads TGTGCCAGCTCGCCGGGAGAGGCTTCCTACAATGAGCAGTTCTTC. This codes for CASSPGEASYNEQFF.

In its sample, this clonotype was seen a few times. The DNA of the CDR3 is TGTGCCAGCAGTCCCCCCGGGACAGGGGTAACGCGGAATGAGCAGTTCTTC. Protein product: CASSPPGTGVTRNEQFF. This sequence joins TRBV12-3 or TRBV12-4 and TRBJ2-1; TRBD1 matches 10 bases. This CDR3 is 17 amino acids long. J gave up 7 bases and V 5 bases, and 14 bases lay outside the gene matches.

Here the CDR3 reads CASSVTAGDWSEQYF. Written as DNA, the CDR3 is TGTGCCAGCAGCGTTACGGCGGGAGATTGGAGCGAGCAGTACTTC. This chain connects TRBV9 to TRBJ2-7; 7 nucleotides match TRBD2. The V and J ends lost 2 bases and 6 bases, in that order; junction bases with no gene match: 11. The CDR3 runs to 15 residues. Germline values: CDR1 SGDLS, CDR2 YYNGEE. Variable domain in full (rest from reference TRBV9 and TRBJ2-7): DSGVTQTPKHLITATGQRVTLRCSPRSGDLSVYWYQQSLDQGLQFLIQYYNGEERAKGNILERFSAQQFPDLHSELNLSSLELGDSALYFCASSVTAGDWSEQYFGPGTRLTVT.

The rearrangement joins TRBV20-1 to TRBJ1-1; D call uncertain. Germline V lookup: CDR1 DFQATT, CDR2 SNEGSKA (reference sequence). The CDR3 runs 13 residues. Trimming stripped 3 bases from V and 3 bases from J, with 11 bases between. The CDR3 here is CSASGVIDTEAFF. The DNA for the CDR3 is TGCAGTGCTAGCGGGGTTATCGACACTGAAGCTTTCTTT.

The gene calls are TRBV11-3 and TRBJ2-1; 9 bases are a match to TRBD2. The CDR3 consists of 17 residues. Germline V gene data show CDR1 as SGHNT and CDR2 as YENEEA. The junction had 9 bases not matched to a gene; V was cut back by 5 bases and J by 1 base. The CDR3 spells CASSRSGAGGSYNEQFF. The CDR3 DNA is TGTGCCAGCAGCCGGAGTGGGGCGGGAGGGTCCTACAATGAGCAGTTCTTC.

This clonotype was observed at least ten times. This rearrangement joins TRBV12-3 or TRBV12-4 to TRBJ2-7; D might be TRBD1 (5 bases). V lost 3 bases to trimming and J lost 0 bases, with 6 bases between them. The CDR3 runs to 13 residues. The CDR3 spells CASSFQGSYEQYF. The DNA of the CDR3 is TGTGCCAGCAGTTTTCAGGGCTCCTACGAGCAGTACTTC.

This clonotype appeared many times. The chain employs TRBV29-1 and TRBJ1-2; D is unresolved. There are 15 residues in the CDR3. The germline CDR1 and CDR2 sequences are SQVTM and ANQGSEA. The ends were cut back, 0 bases at V and 1 base at J, with 12 bases in the middle. The CDR3 reads CSVEELGSSNYGYTF. DNA of the CDR3: TGCAGCGTTGAAGAGTTAGGCAGTAGTAACTATGGCTACACCTTC.

This clonotype was counted between two and nine times. The V call is TRBV20-1, the J call TRBJ2-3; weak D call: TRBD2 (6 bases). The CDR3 is made up of 14 amino acids. The germline V gene has CDR1 DFQATT and CDR2 SNEGSKA (reference sequence). Written as DNA, the CDR3 is TGCAGCGCTTCCGGGACTCCTCTCGCAGATACGCAGTATTTT. Amino acid sequence: CSASGTPLADTQYF.

CDR3 nucleotides: TGTGCCAGTGGTGTCTCGGCGGGATCCTACGAGCAGTACTTC. Translated: CASGVSAGSYEQYF. This chain uses TRBV19 with TRBJ2-7; a possible D gene is TRBD2 (6 bases). Per germline, CDR1 LNHDA and CDR2 SQIVND (reference sequence). The CDR3 length is 14 residues. V lost 8 bases, J lost 1 base, and 15 bases lay in between.

Concerning this clonotype itself: The junction departs from the called germline gene at one end, perhaps through a read error. This chain uses TRBV2 with TRBJ2-2, with 10 bases lining up with TRBD1. The V gene's germline CDR1 is SNHLY and CDR2 FYNNEI. The length of the CDR3 is 14 residues. As DNA, the CDR3 is TGTGCCAGCCGACAGGGGGCCGGGACCGGGGACCTGTTTTTT. Translating it yields CASRQGAGTGDLFF.

This clonotype was seen at least ten times. The gene calls are TRBV7-3 and TRBJ2-1; 13 bases fit TRBD2. This CDR3 spans 17 amino acids. The germline V gene has CDR1 SGHTA and CDR2 FQGTGA. V gave up 1 base and J gave up 10 bases; unmatched junction bases: 10. The CDR3 region is CASSLIGPGLAGYEQFF. Here the CDR3 DNA reads TGTGCCAGCAGCTTAATTGGCCCGGGACTAGCGGGATACGAGCAGTTCTTC.

This clonotype was observed a handful of times. This chain connects TRBV6-1 to TRBJ1-6; D gene unclear. Deletions cut 6 bases from V and 6 bases from J, with 12 bases between. Germline CDR1 reads MNHNS; CDR2 reads SASEGT. The CDR3 totals 14 residues. The chain's CDR3 is CASSPSDPNSPLHF. CDR3 bases: TGTGCCAGCAGCCCTTCAGATCCTAATTCACCCCTCCACTTT.

This clonotype was seen many times. V usage is TRBV29-1 and J usage is TRBJ2-1; D may match TRBD1 or TRBD2 (5 bases each). Germline-derived CDR1 and CDR2 are SQVTM and ANQGSEA. The ends were cut back, 3 bases at V and 5 bases at J, with 11 bases in the middle. This CDR3 has 13 amino acids. CDR3 protein: CSVDRDHNNEQFF. The CDR3 region has the DNA TGCAGCGTTGATAGGGACCACAACAATGAGCAGTTCTTC.

This clonotype has only a few counts. The rearrangement links TRBV29-1 to TRBJ2-7; 15 bases are shared with TRBD2. The CDR3 has 14 residues. V was pared by 7 bases and J by 1 base, with 2 bases of the junction left unmatched. From germline, CDR1 is SQVTM and CDR2 ANQGSEA. The DNA of the CDR3 is TGCAGCGCCGGACTAGCGGGAGGGTCCTACGAGCAGTACTTC. It specifies CSAGLAGGSYEQYF.

This clonotype was detected a few times. V gene TRBV18 combines with J gene TRBJ2-1; 11 nucleotides align to TRBD2. This CDR3 is built from 19 residues. Germline values: CDR1 KGHSH, CDR2 LQKENI. The ends lost 3 bases at V and 3 bases at J; junction bases unmatched: 13. The CDR3 is CASSPSLGGLAEFYNEQFF. In DNA, the CDR3 is TGTGCCAGCTCACCGTCACTAGGGGGACTAGCGGAGTTCTACAATGAGCAGTTCTTC.

This clonotype appeared a single time. This chain links TRBV18 with TRBJ2-7; 7 nucleotides agree with TRBD1. The V and J ends lost 4 bases and 5 bases, in that order; junction bases with no gene match: 5. The germline V gene encodes CDR1 KGHSH and CDR2 LQKENI. The CDR3 sequence is 13 residues long. This CDR3 reads CASSHNDRDEQYF. CDR3 in DNA: TGTGCCAGCTCACACAACGACAGGGACGAGCAGTACTTC.

This clonotype was seen only a few times. The chain couples TRBV12-3 or TRBV12-4 to TRBJ2-1; D is undetermined. The length of the CDR3 is 15 residues. V was pared by 1 base and J by 4 bases, with 11 bases between. The CDR3 nucleotides are TGTGCCAGCAGTTTAGTAGGTAACTCTTACAATGAGCAGTTCTTC. It yields the protein CASSLVGNSYNEQFF.

This clonotype has more than one count but fewer than ten. The CDR3 reads CASSPENYRDGDFKYGYTF. CDR3 coding DNA: TGTGCCAGCAGCCCAGAAAACTACCGGGACGGAGATTTTAAGTATGGCTACACCTTC. The chain carries TRBV11-1 and TRBJ1-2; TRBD1 might be the D (5 bases). Germline CDR1 SGHAT, CDR2 FQDESV (reference sequence). Trimming took off 5 bases at V and 5 bases at J, with 30 bases between the two ends. The CDR3 runs 19 residues. Combining the CDR3 with reference TRBV11-1 and TRBJ1-2 gives the whole variable domain EAEVAQSPRYKITEKSQAVAFWCDPISGHATLYWYRQILGQGPELLVQFQDESVVDDSQLPKDRFSAERLKGVDSTLKIQPAELGDSAMYLCASSPENYRDGDFKYGYTFGSGTRLTVV.

The chain is built from TRBV7-2 and TRBJ2-6, with 8 nucleotides matching TRBD1. This CDR3 comprises 17 residues. Germline V CDR1 and CDR2: SGHTA, FQGNSA. Unmatched junction bases numbered 10, after V lost 5 bases and J lost 4 bases. CDR3: CASSIGQGLFGANVLTF. DNA of the CDR3: TGTGCCAGCAGCATAGGACAGGGTTTGTTCGGGGCCAACGTCCTGACTTTC.

V usage is TRBV5-5 and J usage is TRBJ2-7; 9 bases match TRBD1. This CDR3 is 15 amino acids long. Germline lookup yields CDR1 SGHKS and CDR2 YYEKEE (reference sequence). With V trimmed by 2 bases and J by 3 bases, 6 bases remained unmatched. CDR3 in DNA: TGTGCCAGCAGCTTCCTCCCGACAGGGGGCTACGAGCAGTACTTC. Its translation: CASSFLPTGGYEQYF.

As DNA, the CDR3 is TGTGCTAGTGGTTCATGGCGAGCAGCTAATGCGGTGGAGCAGTTCTTC. It is translated as CASGSWRAANAVEQFF. V gene TRBV12-5 combines with J gene TRBJ2-1; D is unresolved. Germline CDR1 is LGHNT and CDR2 is FRNRAP. V was shortened by 4 bases and J by 10 bases, with 23 bases between the two germline ends. The CDR3 loop spans 16 amino acids.